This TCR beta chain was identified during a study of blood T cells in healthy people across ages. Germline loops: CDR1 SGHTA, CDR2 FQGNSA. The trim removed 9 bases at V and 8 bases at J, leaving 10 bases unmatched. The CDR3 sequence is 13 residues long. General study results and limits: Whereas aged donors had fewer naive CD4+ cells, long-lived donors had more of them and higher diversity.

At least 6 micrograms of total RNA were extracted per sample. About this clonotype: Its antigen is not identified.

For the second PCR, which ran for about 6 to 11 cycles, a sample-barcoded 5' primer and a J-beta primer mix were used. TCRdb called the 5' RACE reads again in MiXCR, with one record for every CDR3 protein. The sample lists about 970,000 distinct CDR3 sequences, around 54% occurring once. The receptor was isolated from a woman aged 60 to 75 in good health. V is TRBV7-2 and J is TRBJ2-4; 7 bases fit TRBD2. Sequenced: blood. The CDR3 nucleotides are TGTGCCAGATCCCGGGGGGAGGCGGACATTCAGTACTTC. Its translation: CARSRGEADIQYF.